Each of the 18 T cell receptor beta chains below was sequenced from the same sample in a study of immune evolution from preneoplasia to lung adenocarcinoma. Profiling relied on immunoSEQ multiplex PCR, and the TCRdb table lists in-frame clones only, not all of them. The data hold about 2,000 clones, with approximately 83% observed a single time. Sequencing was carried out using FFPE adjacent normal lung tissue. The receptors were sampled from a person aged 70 to 85 with lung adenocarcinoma.

The rearrangement links TRBV4-1 to TRBJ1-2, with a possible D match to TRBD1 (5 bases). The CDR3 is made up of 12 amino acids. V was cut by 8 bases and J by 3 bases, with 10 bases left in between. CDR1 MGHRA and CDR2 YSYEKL come from the germline V gene. CDR3 nucleotides: TGCGCCAGCGCCGGGGACGACTATGGCTACACCTTC. Translating it yields CASAGDDYGYTF.

This clone occurred once. The CDR3 DNA reads as TGTGCCTGGAGTCCGGTCGGGGAAGGGCGTCGGAATGAAAAACTGTTTTTT. Protein sequence: CAWSPVGEGRRNEKLFF. This chain links TRBV30 with TRBJ1-4; D remains unclear. Germline V gene sequence: CDR1 GTSNPN, CDR2 SVGIG (reference sequence). This CDR3 has 17 amino acids. Trimming stripped 2 bases from V and 5 bases from J, with 21 bases between.

J is TRBJ1-4 and V is TRBV7-9; D remains ambiguous. CDR1 SEHNR and CDR2 FQNEAQ come from the germline V gene (reference sequence). The CDR3 has 11 amino acids. Trimming shortened V by 4 bases and J by 5 bases, and 2 bases separated the two germline ends. The CDR3 is CASSYNEKLFF. CDR3 DNA sequence: TGTGCCAGCAGCTACAATGAAAAACTGTTTTTT.

V is TRBV6-6 and J is TRBJ2-7; unclear D gene. The CDR3 has 12 amino acids. Trimming removed 0 bases from V and 3 bases from J, with 3 bases in between. CDR1 and CDR2 (germline): MNHNY, SVGAGI (reference sequence). The CDR3 is CASSYSSYEQYF. CDR3 coding DNA: TGTGCCAGCAGTTACTCGAGCTACGAGCAGTACTTC.

The V gene is TRBV29-1, the J gene TRBJ2-4; 11 bases fit TRBD2. The CDR3 covers 14 residues. V shed 0 bases and J 6 bases; nucleotides not matched to a gene: 1. Germline V gene data show CDR1 as SQVTM and CDR2 as ANQGSEA. CDR3 loop: CSVEDSGGGNIQYF. In DNA, the CDR3 is TGCAGCGTTGAAGATAGCGGGGGGGGAAACATTCAGTACTTC.

The chain has TRBV5-1 and TRBJ2-2; 9 bases map to TRBD1. Germline CDR1 is SGHRS and CDR2 is YFSETQ. The V and J ends lost 5 bases and 0 bases, in that order; junction bases with no gene match: 5. The CDR3 length is 16 residues. This CDR3 is CASSRTGEANTGELFF. The DNA of the CDR3 is TGCGCCAGCAGTAGGACAGGGGAGGCGAACACCGGGGAGCTGTTTTTT.

This clone was observed a handful of times. The chain recombines TRBV28 with TRBJ2-1; D possibly matches TRBD1 or TRBD2 (6 bases each). The CDR3 is made up of 15 amino acids. V was pared by 2 bases and J by 2 bases, with 10 bases between. Germline CDR1 and CDR2: MDHEN and SYDVKM. The CDR3 protein is CASSLRGVTYNEQFF. In nucleotides, the CDR3 is TGTGCCAGCAGTTTAAGGGGGGTAACCTACAATGAGCAGTTCTTC.

The genes are TRBV6-5 and TRBJ1-5; the D is unclear. V lost 11 bases to trimming and J lost 0 bases, with 11 bases between them. CDR3 size: 13 residues. In germline, CDR1 is MNHEY, CDR2 SVGAGI. CDR3: CASAQYSNQPQHF. The CDR3 nucleotides read TGTGCCTCCGCCCAATATAGCAATCAGCCCCAGCATTTT.

This chain joins TRBV7-9 and TRBJ2-1; D call uncertain. The CDR3 is 16 amino acids. Germline CDR1 SEHNR, CDR2 FQNEAQ (reference sequence). Trimming stripped 4 bases from V and 8 bases from J, with 21 bases between. In nucleotides, the CDR3 is TGTGCCAGCAGCTCCCGTATGGGCTCGAGGTCGTATGAGCAGTTCTTC. As protein: CASSSRMGSRSYEQFF.

The chain uses TRBV18 and TRBJ1-4, with 7 bases matching TRBD1. The trim removed 1 base at V and 4 bases at J, leaving 3 bases unmatched. The CDR3 totals 15 residues. Germline assignment: CDR1 KGHSH and CDR2 LQKENI. CDR3: CASSPLQGNNEKLFF. For the CDR3, the DNA is TGTGCCAGCTCACCACTACAGGGGAATAATGAAAAACTGTTTTTT.

V and J are TRBV7-8 and TRBJ2-3; D remains ambiguous. V was trimmed by 5 bases and J by 2 bases, leaving 5 bases between them. This CDR3 contains 12 residues. Germline V gives CDR1 SGHVS, CDR2 FQNEAQ. CDR3 DNA sequence: TGTGCCAGCAGCCCTATCACAGATACGCAGTATTTT. Its translation: CASSPITDTQYF.

This chain uses TRBV6-5 with TRBJ2-3; D perhaps matches TRBD2 (5 bases). With 5 bases removed from V and 4 bases from J, the gap between germline ends came to 13 bases. Germline lookup yields CDR1 MNHEY and CDR2 SVGAGI. This CDR3 contains 14 residues. The CDR3 DNA reads TGTGCCAGCAGTAGCCCAACTAGGCCAGATACGCAGTATTTT. Its protein product is CASSSPTRPDTQYF.

V is TRBV29-1 and J is TRBJ1-1; D is possibly TRBD1 (6 bases). The CDR3 totals 11 residues. The V end was cut by 7 bases, the J end by 8 bases, with 14 bases between. CDR1 is SQVTM and CDR2 is ANQGSEA in the germline V gene. The CDR3 bases are TGCAGCGCAAAGCTTGGGACAGAAGCTTTCTTT. As protein: CSAKLGTEAFF.

V gene TRBV4-1 combines with J gene TRBJ1-4; D unresolved. This CDR3 spans 18 amino acids. Germline values: CDR1 MGHRA, CDR2 YSYEKL. V lost 4 bases and J lost 4, with 22 bases in between. The CDR3 DNA sequence: TGCGCCAGCAGCCCTAATGAGCGGTTAGTGGCCGTTAATGAAAAACTGTTTTTT. Translation gives CASSPNERLVAVNEKLFF.

The V and J genes are TRBV6-6 and TRBJ1-5; no clear D. The CDR3 totals 14 residues. V dropped 7 bases and J dropped 5 bases, with 15 bases sitting between them. Germline V CDR1 and CDR2: MNHNY, SVGAGI (reference sequence). As DNA, the CDR3 is TGTGCCAGCAAGGAGTCCTTTGAAGATCAGCCCCAGCATTTT. Encoded protein: CASKESFEDQPQHF.

The V and J genes are TRBV28 and TRBJ1-6; the D gene is possibly TRBD1 (5 bases). V was cut by 4 bases and J by 11 bases, with 18 bases left in between. Looked up from germline, CDR1 is MDHEN and CDR2 is SYDVKM. This CDR3 has 15 amino acids. CDR3 DNA: TGTGCCAGCAGTTCCTACACGGGGCTAGGGCCACCCCTCCACTTT. Translating it yields CASSSYTGLGPPLHF. The entire variable domain, with the rest obtained from reference TRBV28 and TRBJ1-6, is as follows: DVKVTQSSRYLVKRTGEKVFLECVQDMDHENMFWYRQDPGLGLRLIYFSYDVKMKEKGDIPEGYSVSREKKERFSLILESASTNQTSMYLCASSSYTGLGPPLHFGNGTRLTVT.

This sequence joins TRBV6-1 and TRBJ1-1; no definite D call. Trimming shortened V by 8 bases and J by 1 base, and 11 bases separated the two germline ends. CDR1 is MNHNS, CDR2 SASEGT, per germline. The CDR3 extends over 13 amino acids. This CDR3 is CASSPNENTEAFF. In DNA form, the CDR3 reads TGTGCCAGCTCCCCTAATGAGAACACTGAAGCTTTCTTT.

The chain employs TRBV29-1 and TRBJ2-7; TRBD1 is a possible D gene (5 bases). Trimming removed 1 base from V and 6 bases from J, with 7 bases in between. Germline assignment: CDR1 SQVTM and CDR2 ANQGSEA. This CDR3 is 11 amino acids long. CDR3 bases: TGCAGCGTTGAAGGTGGGGCCGAGCAGTACTTC. It translates to CSVEGGAEQYF.